This TCR beta chain was recovered during a study of cytomegalovirus exposure and HLA in healthy donors. Study conclusions and caveats: Common viral pathogens seemed, in a later analysis, to connect with several of the most significant clusters. V- and J-gene trimming in TCR beta was tied to a missense DCLRE1C variant by an analysis performed later. Analysis performed later found roughly 17,000 TCR beta sequences associated with HLA alleles at 0.05 false discovery rate.

Primers: 60 Vbeta forward and 13 Jbeta reverse. Original processing notes: A later analysis counted approximately 80 million unique TCR beta chains, some 11 million shared. The repertoire was sequenced with immunoSEQ multiplex PCR; TCRdb's copy has only in-frame clones and lacks some. D and trimming were read from the DNA, whereas the V and J calls and clone size are those reported in that table. The sample lists 150,000 to 200,000 clones, roughly 76% occurring once. The length of the CDR3 is 15 residues. Germline V lookup: CDR1 SGDLS, CDR2 YYNGEE. The germline V and J ends were trimmed by 1 base and 4 bases, with 11 bases remaining between them. As to this clone: The antigen is not known.

The sequenced material came from PBMCs. This sequence originates from a woman aged 18-35 years in good health and CMV-seropositive. The chain recombines TRBV9 with TRBJ2-2; no firm D call. As DNA, the CDR3 is TGTGCCAGCAGCGTATTGGGCCGTCCCACCGGGGAGCTGTTTTTT. This gives the protein CASSVLGRPTGELFF. Full variable domain (missing parts from reference TRBV9 and TRBJ2-2): DSGVTQTPKHLITATGQRVTLRCSPRSGDLSVYWYQQSLDQGLQFLIQYYNGEERAKGNILERFSAQQFPDLHSELNLSSLELGDSALYFCASSVLGRPTGELFFGEGSRLTVL.